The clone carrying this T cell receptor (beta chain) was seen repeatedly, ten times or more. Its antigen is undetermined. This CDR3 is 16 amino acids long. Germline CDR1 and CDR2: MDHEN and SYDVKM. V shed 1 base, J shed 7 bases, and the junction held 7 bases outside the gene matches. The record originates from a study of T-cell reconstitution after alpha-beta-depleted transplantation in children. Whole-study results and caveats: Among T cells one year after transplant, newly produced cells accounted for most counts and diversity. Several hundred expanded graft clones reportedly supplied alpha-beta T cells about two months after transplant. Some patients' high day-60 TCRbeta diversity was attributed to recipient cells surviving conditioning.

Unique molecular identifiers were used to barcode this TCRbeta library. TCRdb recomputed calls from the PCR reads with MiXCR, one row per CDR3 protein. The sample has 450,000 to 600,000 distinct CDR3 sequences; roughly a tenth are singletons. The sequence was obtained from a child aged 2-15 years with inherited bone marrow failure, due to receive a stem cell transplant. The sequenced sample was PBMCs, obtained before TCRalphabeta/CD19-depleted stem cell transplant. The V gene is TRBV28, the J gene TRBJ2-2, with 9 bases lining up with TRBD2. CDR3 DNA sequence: TGTGCCAGCAGTTTATATGAGACTAGCGGTGACGGGGAGCTGTTTTTT. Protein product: CASSLYETSGDGELFF.